These 24 T cell receptor beta chains were sequenced from one sample in a study of T and B cells in COVID-19 patients. TRB rearrangements were amplified by multiplex PCR with BIOMED2 TRB-A/B primers. TCRdb passed the multiplex PCR reads through MiXCR, listing each CDR3 protein once. The profile covers approximately 720 distinct CDR3 sequences, with 20% to 25% appearing a single time and about 32% taken by the ten largest. TRB was amplified from about 250-500 ng of blood genomic DNA. The specimen sequenced was blood. These receptors originate from a human donor with active COVID-19.

Ten or more counts support this clonotype. CDR3 protein: CASSQEGTGGAFLSSYEQYF. The CDR3, as DNA: TGCGCCAGCAGCCAAGAAGGGACAGGGGGCGCCTTTCTTTCTTCCTACGAGCAGTACTTC. This chain links TRBV4-1 with TRBJ2-7; 12 bases are shared with TRBD1. The CDR3 covers 20 residues. CDR1 MGHRA and CDR2 YSYEKL come from the germline V gene. V shed 0 bases and J 1 base; nucleotides not matched to a gene: 13.

The rearrangement uses TRBV12-3 or TRBV12-4 and TRBJ2-1; 9 nucleotides agree with TRBD1. V lost 2 bases to trimming and J lost 5 bases; unmatched junction nucleotides: 4. This CDR3 spans 15 amino acids. The CDR3 region has the DNA TGTGCCAGCAGTTTATACAGGGGGCGAGACAATGAGCAGTTCTTC. Its protein is CASSLYRGRDNEQFF.

By sample share, this clonotype is large. The rearrangement uses TRBV12-3 or TRBV12-4 and TRBJ1-1; the match to TRBD1 covers 7 bases. CDR3 length: 13 amino acids. V shed 2 bases, J shed 5 bases, and the junction held 2 bases outside the gene matches. CDR3 sequence (DNA): TGTGCCAGCAGTTTATACAGGGGAACTGAAGCTTTCTTT. It codes for CASSLYRGTEAFF.

This clonotype is deemed large (0.1 to 1%). The CDR3 bases are TGTGCCAGCAGTCCGTATCCCGCCGCAGATACGCAGTATTTT. Translated: CASSPYPAADTQYF. The genes are TRBV27 and TRBJ2-3; no clear D gene. CDR1 is MNHEY and CDR2 is SMNVEV in the germline V gene (reference sequence). The germline V and J ends were trimmed by 5 bases and 4 bases, with 13 bases remaining between them. This CDR3 comprises 14 residues.

Within the sample, this clonotype is medium-sized. The V gene is TRBV7-2, the J gene TRBJ2-5; D ambiguous. The CDR3 has 13 amino acids. The germline V gene encodes CDR1 SGHTA and CDR2 FQGNSA. Trimming took off 5 bases at V and 2 bases at J, with 9 bases between the two ends. The CDR3 loop reads CASSVLIQETQYF. The CDR3 DNA reads TGTGCCAGCAGCGTCCTGATACAAGAGACCCAGTACTTC. Full variable domain (rest looked up from reference TRBV7-2 and TRBJ2-5): GAGVSQSPSNKVTEKGKDVELRCDPISGHTALYWYRQSLGQGLEFLIYFQGNSAPDKSGLPSDRFSAERTGGSVSTLTIQRTQQEDSAVYLCASSVLIQETQYFGPGTRLLVL.

In this sample, this clonotype is large (0.1 to 1%). The J gene is TRBJ2-7, the V gene TRBV13; the D gene is possibly TRBD1 (7 bases). Germline-derived CDR1 and CDR2 are PRHDT and FYEKMQ (reference sequence). Trimming took 3 bases from V and 0 from J, leaving 9 bases between them. CDR3 size: 14 residues. The CDR3 sequence: CASSLEGASYEQYF. The CDR3 DNA reads TGTGCCAGCAGCTTGGAGGGGGCCTCCTACGAGCAGTACTTC.

This clonotype is medium-sized. The rearrangement uses TRBV10-3 and TRBJ2-1; TRBD2 matches at 7 bases. This CDR3 is built from 17 residues. The germline V gene encodes CDR1 ENHRY and CDR2 SYGVKD. The junction had 13 bases not matched to a gene; V was cut back by 1 base and J by 7 bases. The CDR3 nucleotides are TGTGCCATCAGTGAGTACCCACTGGGCGGGAGCGGGAATGAGCAGTTCTTC. Translation gives CAISEYPLGGSGNEQFF.

Relative to its sample, this clonotype is medium-sized. The rearrangement links TRBV10-3 to TRBJ2-1; TRBD2 agrees at 7 bases. The CDR3 totals 13 residues. Germline V gives CDR1 ENHRY, CDR2 SYGVKD. V dropped 10 bases and J dropped 15; count of bases not matched to a gene: 18. Written as DNA, the CDR3 is TGTGCCACGGCGAGTGCTAGCGGCCCCCTAGCGTTCTTC. Translating gives CATASASGPLAFF.

By share, this clonotype ranks as medium-sized. V usage is TRBV12-3 or TRBV12-4 and J usage is TRBJ1-3; weak D call: TRBD1 (6 bases). With 5 bases removed from V and 0 bases from J, the gap between germline ends came to 14 bases. CDR3 length: 16 residues. Written as DNA, the CDR3 is TGTGCCAGCAGTCCCCGGACAGCGCGCTCTGGAAACACCATATATTTT. Protein: CASSPRTARSGNTIYF.

Relative to its sample, this clonotype is large. The V gene is TRBV29-1, the J gene TRBJ1-2, with 7 bases fitting TRBD1. CDR3 size: 13 residues. Looked up from germline, CDR1 is SQVTM and CDR2 is ANQGSEA. The V gene end was trimmed by 4 bases and the J gene end by 2 bases; junction bases not matched to a gene: 4. Written as DNA, the CDR3 is TGCAGCGTTGCCTTGACAGGGAACTATGGCTACACCTTC. This sequence encodes CSVALTGNYGYTF.

This clonotype is medium-sized (0.01 to 0.1%) by share. The rearrangement uses TRBV10-2 and TRBJ1-1; D not certain. The CDR3 has 15 residues. Germline lookup yields CDR1 WSHSY and CDR2 SAAADI. Trimming took 5 bases from V and 2 from J, leaving 15 bases between them. The CDR3 nucleotides are TGCGCCAGCAGTCCCCCCTCTCAGGTAAACACTGAAGCTTTCTTT. As protein: CASSPPSQVNTEAFF.

This rearrangement joins TRBV7-4 to TRBJ2-1; 9 nucleotides align to TRBD2. CDR1 and CDR2 from the germline V gene are SGHVT and SQSDAQ. The junction had 7 bases not matched to a gene; V was cut back by 6 bases and J by 7 bases. The CDR3 covers 14 residues. Here the CDR3 reads CASSLGGGANEQFF. The CDR3 DNA is TGTGCCAGCAGTTTGGGCGGGGGGGCGAATGAGCAGTTCTTC.

By share, this clonotype counts as medium-sized. The chain carries TRBV5-1 and TRBJ1-1, with a possible D match to TRBD1 (5 bases). V was trimmed by 4 bases and J by 1 base, leaving 11 bases between them. This CDR3 spans 14 amino acids. Looked up from germline, CDR1 is SGHRS and CDR2 is YFSETQ. CDR3 in DNA: TGCGCCAGCAGCGGACACGGACAGAACACTGAAGCTTTCTTT. Protein product: CASSGHGQNTEAFF.

This clonotype is labeled medium-sized (0.01 to 0.1%). The chain is built from TRBV7-9 and TRBJ1-3, with D unresolved. CDR1 is SEHNR, CDR2 FQNEAQ, per germline (reference sequence). V was shortened by 5 bases and J by 0 bases, with 14 bases between the two germline ends. The CDR3 totals 16 residues. The CDR3 DNA is TGTGCCAGCAGCCGAAAAGACACCTACTCTGGAAACACCATATATTTT. Translated, it gives CASSRKDTYSGNTIYF.

This clonotype occurred once. The chain carries TRBV12-3 or TRBV12-4 and TRBJ2-7, with D maybe TRBD2 (5 bases). V was pared by 4 bases and J by 4 bases, with 14 bases between. The CDR3 contains 14 residues. The CDR3 DNA reads as TGTGCCAGCAGTTCCGGACTCCCGCCTTACGAGCAGTACTTC. Its translation: CASSSGLPPYEQYF.

In its sample, this clonotype ranks as large. CDR3 sequence (DNA): TGTGCCAGCAGTTTGTGGAGAGAGGAGACCCAGTACTTC. Its translation is CASSLWREETQYF. The V call is TRBV27, the J call TRBJ2-5; no reliable D call. Germline V gene data show CDR1 as MNHEY and CDR2 as SMNVEV (reference sequence). Trimming pared 3 bases from V and 5 bases from J, leaving 10 bases between. This CDR3 has 13 amino acids.

By frequency in the sample, this clonotype is large. The chain links TRBV12-3 or TRBV12-4 to TRBJ2-2, with TRBD2 matching 7 bases. V was pared by 7 bases and J by 4 bases, with 9 bases of the junction left unmatched. This CDR3 comprises 15 residues. CDR3 nucleotide sequence: TGTGCCAGCACCCTCGGGGGGTCGGGCACCGGGGAGCTGTTTTTT. Translation gives CASTLGGSGTGELFF.

The V call is TRBV12-3 or TRBV12-4, the J call TRBJ1-4, with TRBD1 matching over 7 bases. The CDR3 length is 15 residues. Losses at the gene ends were 3 bases for V and 3 bases for J; bases not matched to a gene: 4. As DNA, the CDR3 is TGTGCCAGCAGTTTGGGGCAGGGGGCTAATGAAAAACTGTTTTTT. This encodes CASSLGQGANEKLFF.

This clonotype is large (0.1 to 1%) within its sample. The CDR3 nucleotides read TGTGCCAGCGGGACAGGGATGGGAAACATTCAGTACTTC. It yields the protein CASGTGMGNIQYF. The chain recombines TRBV13 with TRBJ2-4; TRBD1 matches at 9 bases. Germline values: CDR1 PRHDT, CDR2 FYEKMQ (reference sequence). J lost 6 bases, V lost 8 bases, and 5 bases had no gene match. The CDR3 loop spans 13 amino acids.

The chain has TRBV2 and TRBJ1-5; unclear D gene. CDR1 SNHLY and CDR2 FYNNEI come from the germline V gene. CDR3 length equals 15 residues. V was cut by 3 bases and J by 9 bases, with 18 bases left in between. The CDR3 DNA reads TGTGCCAGCAGTGAGTTAGGCACTTCGTCAGGGCCCCAGCATTTT. This gives the protein CASSELGTSSGPQHF.

This clonotype qualifies as medium-sized. This chain uses TRBV7-2 with TRBJ2-7, with 8 bases that match TRBD2. This CDR3 has 15 residues. Germline lookup yields CDR1 SGHTA and CDR2 FQGNSA. The V and J ends lost 4 bases and 2 bases, in that order; junction bases with no gene match: 7. CDR3: CASSSERGRAYEQYF. CDR3 DNA sequence: TGTGCCAGCAGCTCCGAGCGGGGGCGGGCCTACGAGCAGTACTTC.

By share, this clonotype ranks as large. The chain carries TRBV5-6 and TRBJ2-7; tentative D call: TRBD1 (6 bases). Trimming shortened V by 3 bases and J by 7 bases, and 17 bases separated the two germline ends. This CDR3 is built from 14 residues. Germline CDR1 and CDR2: SGHDT and YYEEEE. The chain's CDR3 is CASSWGTGLAEQYF. As DNA, the CDR3 is TGTGCCAGCAGCTGGGGAACAGGGCTCGCTGAGCAGTACTTC.

This chain uses TRBV6-1 with TRBJ1-5; D not certain. Trimming pared 1 base from V and 4 bases from J, leaving 2 bases between. The germline CDR1 and CDR2 sequences are MNHNS and SASEGT. The CDR3 spans 12 residues. The DNA for the CDR3 is TGTGCCAGCAGTGAAGGGAATCAGCCCCAGCATTTT. Translation: CASSEGNQPQHF.

By share, this clonotype ranks as large. The chain recombines TRBV13 with TRBJ2-1; 9 bases are a match to TRBD1. Germline values: CDR1 PRHDT, CDR2 FYEKMQ (reference sequence). The length of the CDR3 is 15 residues. With V trimmed by 5 bases and J by 3 bases, 5 bases remained unmatched. CDR3 nucleotide sequence: TGTGCCAGCAGCCAATTGACAGGGGGCTACAATGAGCAGTTCTTC. Its protein product is CASSQLTGGYNEQFF.